These T cell receptor beta chains were read from a single sample in a study of CD8+ T cells in alopecia areata. Clones were sequenced by immunoSEQ multiplex PCR, and TCRdb holds only the in-frame ones, with some missing. This sample has approximately 150,000 clones, with 85% to 90% found just once. Sequencing used CD8+ T cells sorted from blood, obtained at week 4, from a patient treated with tofacitinib. Receptor source: a human donor with alopecia areata. The CDR3 runs from the conserved cysteine through the conserved F or W. D genes are given only for firm matches. The size field is filled for only some rows; it gives once, few, many or a size class.

>-|-|TRBJ2-1|TRBV10-3
CAISETASSYNEQFF
TGTGCCATCAGTGAGACGGCTAGCTCCTACAATGAGCAGTTCTTC
>-|-|TRBJ2-7|TRBV2
CASSEVNAEQYF
TGTGCCAGCAGTGAGGTCAATGCGGAGCAGTACTTC
>-|-|TRBJ1-4|TRBV7-6
CASSLALGEKLFF
TGTGCCAGCAGCTTAGCGCTCGGTGAAAAACTGTTTTTT
>-|-|TRBJ1-1|TRBV7-2
CASSLALGGTEAFF
TGTGCCAGCAGCTTAGCTTTAGGGGGCACTGAAGCTTTCTTT
>TRBD2|-|TRBJ2-1|TRBV7-9
CASSPSGGPDEQFF
TGTGCCAGCAGCCCTAGCGGGGGGCCGGATGAGCAGTTCTTC
>TRBD1|-|TRBJ2-7|TRBV7-9
CASSRQGTYEQYF
TGTGCCAGCAGCCGACAGGGGACCTACGAGCAGTACTTC
>-|-|TRBJ2-1|TRBV27
CATQGQYNEQFF
TGTGCCACCCAGGGGCAGTACAATGAGCAGTTCTTC
>-|-|TRBJ2-2|TRBV29-1
CSVLSTGELFF
TGCAGCGTCCTAAGTACCGGGGAGCTGTTTTTT
>-|-|TRBJ2-5|TRBV29-1
CSVEDLGAEEETQYF
TGCAGCGTTGAAGATTTGGGAGCGGAAGAGGAGACCCAGTACTTC
>-|-|TRBJ1-2|TRBV5-6
CASSQTEGMEYGYTF
TGTGCCAGCAGCCAGACAGAAGGAATGGAGTATGGCTACACCTTC
>-|-|TRBJ1-5|TRBV27
CASSSQGQPQHF
TGTGCCAGCAGTTCTCAGGGTCAGCCCCAGCATTTT
>TRBD1|-|TRBJ2-2|TRBV6-1
CASSEVRQGEIAGELFF
TGTGCCAGCAGTGAAGTTCGACAGGGGGAGATCGCCGGGGAGCTGTTTTTT
>-|-|TRBJ2-1|TRBV5-6
CASSLEMGVGNEQFF
TGTGCCAGCAGCTTGGAGATGGGGGTGGGCAATGAGCAGTTCTTC
>-|-|TRBJ2-3|TRBV4-2
CASSQGYTSTDTQYF
TGTGCCAGCAGCCAGGGGTACACTAGCACAGATACGCAGTATTTT
>TRBD1|-|TRBJ2-5|TRBV7-8
CASSPTRDSLETQYF
TGTGCCAGCAGCCCCACACGGGACAGCCTAGAGACCCAGTACTTC
>-|-|TRBJ1-4|TRBV5-6
CASSLNEKLFF
TGTGCCAGCAGCTTGAATGAAAAACTGTTTTTT
>TRBD1|-|TRBJ2-3|TRBV6-4
CASSETGSDTQYF
TGTGCCAGCAGTGAGACAGGGTCAGATACGCAGTATTTT
>-|-|TRBJ2-1|TRBV9
CASSVSLADNEQFF
TGTGCCAGCAGCGTATCATTAGCGGACAATGAGCAGTTCTTC
>TRBD1|-|TRBJ2-4|TRBV10-3
CAISESRQGRGLGIQYF
TGTGCCATCAGTGAGTCGAGACAGGGCCGGGGTTTGGGCATTCAGTACTTC
>TRBD1|-|TRBJ2-1|TRBV15
CATSRVNEGAEQFF
TGTGCCACCAGCAGAGTCAATGAGGGGGCTGAGCAGTTCTTC
>-|-|TRBJ1-2|TRBV9
CASSVAGEDTF
TGTGCCAGCAGCGTAGCAGGGGAGGACACCTTC
>-|once|TRBJ1-5|TRBV27
CASSFGQGQPQHF
TGTGCCAGCAGTTTTGGGCAGGGACAGCCCCAGCATTTT
>-|-|TRBJ2-7|TRBV7-8
CASSLAEGGAPVGEQYF
TGTGCCAGCAGCTTAGCGGAGGGGGGGGCCCCAGTCGGCGAGCAGTACTTC
>-|-|TRBJ2-1|TRBV5-1
CASSTGTNSYNEQFF
TGCGCCAGCAGCACCGGGACGAACTCCTACAATGAGCAGTTCTTC
>-|-|TRBJ2-7|TRBV30
CAWSVGAGDEQYF
TGTGCCTGGAGTGTAGGGGCAGGCGACGAGCAGTACTTC
>TRBD2|once|TRBJ2-3|TRBV6-5
CASSYSSGGALDTQYF
TGTGCCAGCAGTTACTCTAGCGGGGGGGCATTAGATACGCAGTATTTT
>-|-|TRBJ2-7|TRBV11-2
CASSLVPTGTTYEQYF
TGTGCCAGCAGCTTAGTCCCAACAGGGACTACCTACGAGCAGTACTTC
>-|-|TRBJ2-2|TRBV15
CATSRGSGGSGVTNTGELFF
TGTGCCACCAGCAGAGGATCAGGGGGTAGCGGAGTTACGAACACCGGGGAGCTGTTTTTT
>-|-|TRBJ1-1|TRBV19
CASSIESQANTEAFF
TGTGCCAGTAGTATAGAATCTCAGGCGAACACTGAAGCTTTCTTT
>-|-|TRBJ1-1|TRBV29-1
CSVDILQRGGTEAFF
TGCAGCGTTGACATACTCCAACGGGGGGGCACTGAAGCTTTCTTT
>-|-|TRBJ2-6|TRBV29-1
CSVEVRSAGVSGANVLTF
TGCAGCGTTGAAGTGCGATCCGCTGGGGTCTCTGGGGCCAACGTCCTGACTTTC